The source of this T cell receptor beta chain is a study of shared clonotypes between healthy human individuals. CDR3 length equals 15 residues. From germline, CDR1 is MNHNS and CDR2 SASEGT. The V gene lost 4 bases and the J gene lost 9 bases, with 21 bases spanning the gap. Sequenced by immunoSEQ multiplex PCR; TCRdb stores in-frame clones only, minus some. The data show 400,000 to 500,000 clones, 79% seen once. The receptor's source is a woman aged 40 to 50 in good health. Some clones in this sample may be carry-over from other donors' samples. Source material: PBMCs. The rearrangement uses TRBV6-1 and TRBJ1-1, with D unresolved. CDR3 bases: TGTGCCAGCAGTGCCCGAAAGCTCAAAGACAATCAAGCTTTCTTT. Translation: CASSARKLKDNQAFF.